Reported below is one T cell receptor (beta chain). Primers included in the PCR were 60 Vbeta and 13 Jbeta primers. Libraries were prepared by immunoSEQ multiplex PCR; TCRdb keeps only in-frame clonotypes and omits some of them. The data contain roughly 190,000 clones, about 85% of them singletons. The sample comes from a study of cytomegalovirus exposure and HLA in healthy donors. The ends lost 4 bases at V and 0 bases at J; junction bases unmatched: 12. Germline CDR1 SGHNT, CDR2 YYREEE (reference sequence). The CDR3 contains 18 residues. The chain joins TRBV5-4 to TRBJ2-1, with 8 bases that match TRBD2. The sequencing input was PBMCs. This receptor was taken from a woman aged 45-60 years in good health and CMV-seropositive. The CDR3: CASSPDGGGTFSYNEQFF. The CDR3 DNA reads TGTGCCAGCAGCCCGGACGGGGGGGGGACCTTCTCCTACAATGAGCAGTTCTTC.